A selection of T cell receptor beta chains follows, all from one sample in a study of blood T cell repertoires in COVID-19. Generated by immunoSEQ multiplex PCR, the TCRdb table keeps only in-frame clones and is missing some. This table has 52,000 or so clones, about 88% appearing once. Specimen: peripheral blood. The source of these receptors is an older man with active COVID-19. CDR3s include the opening cysteine and the closing phenylalanine or tryptophan. The order of the fields is V gene, J gene, clone size, D gene, CDR3 DNA, CDR3 protein. The D gene is left open where the match is weak. Clone sizes are given selectively: once, few, many, or a class where the clone is expanded.

v_gene: TRBV19
j_gene: TRBJ1-5
abundance: -
d_gene: -
CDR3nt: TGTGCCAGTAGTGGCCTGAGGGAATATAGCAATCAGCCCCAGCATTTT
CDR3aa: CASSGLREYSNQPQHF

v_gene: TRBV27
j_gene: TRBJ2-1
abundance: -
d_gene: -
CDR3nt: TGTGCCAGCAGTTTAGAGGGTTACAATGAGCAGTTCTTC
CDR3aa: CASSLEGYNEQFF

v_gene: TRBV9
j_gene: TRBJ2-7
abundance: once
d_gene: -
CDR3nt: TGTGCCAGCAGCGCAGACACTTTTTCCTACGAGCAGTACTTC
CDR3aa: CASSADTFSYEQYF

v_gene: TRBV6-5
j_gene: TRBJ1-2
abundance: -
d_gene: -
CDR3nt: TGTGCCAGCAGAACCACAGCGACAGACTATGGCTACACCTTC
CDR3aa: CASRTTATDYGYTF

v_gene: TRBV30
j_gene: TRBJ2-7
abundance: -
d_gene: TRBD2
CDR3nt: TGTGCCTGGAGTACCATTCTCGGGACTAGCGGGACGGGAGAGCAGTACTTC
CDR3aa: CAWSTILGTSGTGEQYF

v_gene: TRBV7-6
j_gene: TRBJ1-5
abundance: -
d_gene: TRBD1
CDR3nt: TGTGCCAGCAGCTTAACCGGGACAGCGGGTCAGCCCCAGCATTTT
CDR3aa: CASSLTGTAGQPQHF

v_gene: TRBV6-5
j_gene: TRBJ1-6
abundance: -
d_gene: -
CDR3nt: TGTGCCAGCAGTTACTCGTCACAGGGCCGTACACCCCTCCACTTT
CDR3aa: CASSYSSQGRTPLHF

v_gene: TRBV5-1
j_gene: TRBJ2-1
abundance: -
d_gene: TRBD1
CDR3nt: TGCGCCAGCAGTGGACAGGCCGGAGGCGATGAGCAGTTCTTC
CDR3aa: CASSGQAGGDEQFF

v_gene: TRBV6-5
j_gene: TRBJ1-1
abundance: few
d_gene: -
CDR3nt: TGTGCCAGCAGTCCTGGACAGCTGGGCACTGAAGCTTTCTTT
CDR3aa: CASSPGQLGTEAFF

v_gene: TRBV9
j_gene: TRBJ1-1
abundance: -
d_gene: -
CDR3nt: TGTGCCAGCAGTCCGGGGAACACTGAAGCTTTCTTT
CDR3aa: CASSPGNTEAFF

v_gene: TRBV4-1
j_gene: TRBJ2-7
abundance: -
d_gene: -
CDR3nt: TGCGCCAGTACCCCAACCGGTGACACATCCTACGAGCAGTACTTC
CDR3aa: CASTPTGDTSYEQYF

v_gene: TRBV9
j_gene: TRBJ2-3
abundance: once
d_gene: TRBD1
CDR3nt: TGTGCCAGCAGCGAGGGGGCCCATCGTTGGGTCCGTGCAGATACGCAGTATTTT
CDR3aa: CASSEGAHRWVRADTQYF

v_gene: TRBV3-1/TRBV3-2
j_gene: TRBJ1-3
abundance: -
d_gene: TRBD1
CDR3nt: TGTGCCAGCAGCCACTTACGGGACAGACACCTGTACTCTGGAAACACCATATATTTT
CDR3aa: CASSHLRDRHLYSGNTIYF

v_gene: TRBV5-6
j_gene: TRBJ1-5
abundance: -
d_gene: TRBD1
CDR3nt: TGTGCCAGCAGCAATCGACAGGGACAGTTGAATCAGCCCCAGCATTTT
CDR3aa: CASSNRQGQLNQPQHF

v_gene: TRBV19
j_gene: TRBJ2-1
abundance: few
d_gene: -
CDR3nt: TGTGCCAGTAGTAGGCTAGCCGGGATATACAATGAGCAGTTCTTC
CDR3aa: CASSRLAGIYNEQFF

v_gene: TRBV4-1
j_gene: TRBJ1-4
abundance: -
d_gene: -
CDR3nt: TGCGCCAGCAGCCAAGATAACTTCAATGAAAAACTGTTTTTT
CDR3aa: CASSQDNFNEKLFF

v_gene: TRBV2
j_gene: TRBJ1-2
abundance: -
d_gene: -
CDR3nt: TGTGCCAGCAGGGGGGAGGGTGACTATGGCTACACCTTC
CDR3aa: CASRGEGDYGYTF

v_gene: TRBV19
j_gene: TRBJ2-6
abundance: -
d_gene: TRBD1
CDR3nt: TGTGCCAGTAGACCGGGACAGCTAAGCTCTGGGGCCAACGTCCTGACTTTC
CDR3aa: CASRPGQLSSGANVLTF

v_gene: TRBV2
j_gene: TRBJ2-1
abundance: once
d_gene: TRBD1
CDR3nt: TGTGCCAGCAGGGACAGGTCTGTATTGAATGAGCAGTTCTTC
CDR3aa: CASRDRSVLNEQFF

v_gene: TRBV28
j_gene: TRBJ1-5
abundance: hyperexpanded
d_gene: -
CDR3nt: TGTGCCAGCAGTTTCCCTACGACAGAATATAGCAATCAGCCCCAGCATTTT
CDR3aa: CASSFPTTEYSNQPQHF

v_gene: TRBV5-6
j_gene: TRBJ1-2
abundance: few
d_gene: TRBD1
CDR3nt: TGTGCCAGCAGCTTGACAGGGGTGGGCACCCATGGCTACACCTTC
CDR3aa: CASSLTGVGTHGYTF

v_gene: TRBV7-3
j_gene: TRBJ2-1
abundance: -
d_gene: TRBD1
CDR3nt: TGTGCCAGCAGCAGCGGGACAGGGACTGAGCAGTTCTTC
CDR3aa: CASSSGTGTEQFF

v_gene: TRBV5-1
j_gene: TRBJ2-2
abundance: -
d_gene: TRBD2
CDR3nt: TGCGCCAGCAGCGCTCCTAGCGGGAGAGGACCCGGGGAGCTGTTTTTT
CDR3aa: CASSAPSGRGPGELFF

v_gene: TRBV5-1
j_gene: TRBJ1-1
abundance: -
d_gene: -
CDR3nt: TGCGCCAGCAGCTTGGTGATCGGGGGGGACACTGAAGCTTTCTTT
CDR3aa: CASSLVIGGDTEAFF

v_gene: TRBV30
j_gene: TRBJ2-7
abundance: -
d_gene: TRBD1
CDR3nt: TGTGCCTGGGACCGTACGGGGACAGGGATCTACGAGCAGTACTTC
CDR3aa: CAWDRTGTGIYEQYF

v_gene: TRBV6-5
j_gene: TRBJ1-5
abundance: -
d_gene: -
CDR3nt: TGTGCCAGCAGCCTGGACAGAAACGGGAATCAGCCCCAGCATTTT
CDR3aa: CASSLDRNGNQPQHF

v_gene: TRBV18
j_gene: TRBJ1-2
abundance: -
d_gene: TRBD1
CDR3nt: TGTGCCAGCTCACAAAGACAGGGCAGTACTGATGGCTACACCTTC
CDR3aa: CASSQRQGSTDGYTF

v_gene: TRBV7-8
j_gene: TRBJ1-3
abundance: few
d_gene: -
CDR3nt: TGTGCCAGCAGCCCGGGGGGTTTAGGAGGAAACACCATATATTTT
CDR3aa: CASSPGGLGGNTIYF

v_gene: TRBV28
j_gene: TRBJ1-1
abundance: -
d_gene: -
CDR3nt: TGTGCCAGCAGTTTCCGCGCCACTTCGGTGGCTGAAGCTTTCTTT
CDR3aa: CASSFRATSVAEAFF

v_gene: TRBV18
j_gene: TRBJ1-1
abundance: -
d_gene: -
CDR3nt: TGTGCCAGCTCACCAATGGGAGAGACTGAAGCTTTCTTT
CDR3aa: CASSPMGETEAFF

v_gene: TRBV11-2
j_gene: TRBJ1-1
abundance: -
d_gene: -
CDR3nt: TGTGCCAGCAGCCTACAAAATGGGGCGCTGGACACTGAAGCTTTCTTT
CDR3aa: CASSLQNGALDTEAFF

v_gene: TRBV6-2/TRBV6-3
j_gene: TRBJ1-1
abundance: -
d_gene: TRBD1
CDR3nt: TGTGCCAGCAGTTTCGCGGACAGGGGAGCTTTCTTT
CDR3aa: CASSFADRGAFF

v_gene: TRBV6-5
j_gene: TRBJ1-2
abundance: -
d_gene: TRBD1
CDR3nt: TGTGCCAGCAGTTACTCGCAGGGGGCGCCCGGTGGCTACACCTTC
CDR3aa: CASSYSQGAPGGYTF

v_gene: TRBV7-2
j_gene: TRBJ2-7
abundance: -
d_gene: -
CDR3nt: TGTGCCAGCAGCTTAGGTGGGAGCGGGTTTACCTACGAGCAGTACTTC
CDR3aa: CASSLGGSGFTYEQYF

v_gene: TRBV7-2
j_gene: TRBJ2-7
abundance: -
d_gene: TRBD2
CDR3nt: TGTGCCAGCAGCTTCCCCGGGGGGGTGCGCGAGCAGTACTTC
CDR3aa: CASSFPGGVREQYF

v_gene: TRBV5-1
j_gene: TRBJ2-3
abundance: once
d_gene: TRBD1
CDR3nt: TGCGCCAGCAGCTTGGGGGACAGGGAGATAAATACGCAGTATTTT
CDR3aa: CASSLGDREINTQYF

v_gene: TRBV11-3
j_gene: TRBJ2-5
abundance: -
d_gene: TRBD2
CDR3nt: TGTGCCAGCAGCTTAGATTCGGCCAGCGGGAGGGAGACCCAGTACTTC
CDR3aa: CASSLDSASGRETQYF

v_gene: TRBV5-1
j_gene: TRBJ2-5
abundance: -
d_gene: TRBD2
CDR3nt: TGCGCCAGCGGCGTTAGCGGGGGACTGAAGGGGGAGACCCAGTACTTC
CDR3aa: CASGVSGGLKGETQYF

v_gene: TRBV5-4
j_gene: TRBJ1-4
abundance: -
d_gene: -
CDR3nt: TGTGCCAGCAGGCAGTCAACTAATGAAAAACTGTTTTTT
CDR3aa: CASRQSTNEKLFF

v_gene: TRBV3-1/TRBV3-2
j_gene: TRBJ2-7
abundance: -
d_gene: -
CDR3nt: TGTGCCAGCAGCCAAGGAGCGGGTGCCGGTTACGAGCAGTACTTC
CDR3aa: CASSQGAGAGYEQYF

v_gene: TRBV30
j_gene: TRBJ2-7
abundance: -
d_gene: TRBD1
CDR3nt: TGTGCCTGGAGTGTAAAGGGGGCCAACGAGCAGTACTTC
CDR3aa: CAWSVKGANEQYF